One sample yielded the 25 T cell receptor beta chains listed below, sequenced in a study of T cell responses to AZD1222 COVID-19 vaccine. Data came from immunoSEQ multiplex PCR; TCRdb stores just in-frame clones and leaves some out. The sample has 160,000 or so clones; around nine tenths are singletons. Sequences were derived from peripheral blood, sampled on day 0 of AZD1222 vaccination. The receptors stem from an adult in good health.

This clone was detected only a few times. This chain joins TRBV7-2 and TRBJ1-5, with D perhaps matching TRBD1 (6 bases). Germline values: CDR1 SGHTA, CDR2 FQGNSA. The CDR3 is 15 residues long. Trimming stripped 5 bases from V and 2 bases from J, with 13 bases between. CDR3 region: CASSEDSSGNQPQHF. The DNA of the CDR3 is TGTGCCAGCAGCGAGGACAGTTCCGGCAATCAGCCCCAGCATTTT.

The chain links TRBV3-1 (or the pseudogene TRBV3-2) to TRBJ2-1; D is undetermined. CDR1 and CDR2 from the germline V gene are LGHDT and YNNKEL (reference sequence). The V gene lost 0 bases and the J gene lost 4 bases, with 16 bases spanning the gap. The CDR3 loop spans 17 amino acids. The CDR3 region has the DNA TGTGCCAGCAGCCAAGATCGTGGTGGGTCTCCATACAATGAGCAGTTCTTC. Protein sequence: CASSQDRGGSPYNEQFF.

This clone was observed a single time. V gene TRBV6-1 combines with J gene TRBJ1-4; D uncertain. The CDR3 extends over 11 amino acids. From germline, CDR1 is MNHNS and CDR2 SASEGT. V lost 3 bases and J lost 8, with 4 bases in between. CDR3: CASSELEKLFF. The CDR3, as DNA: TGTGCCAGCAGTGAGCTAGAAAAACTGTTTTTT.

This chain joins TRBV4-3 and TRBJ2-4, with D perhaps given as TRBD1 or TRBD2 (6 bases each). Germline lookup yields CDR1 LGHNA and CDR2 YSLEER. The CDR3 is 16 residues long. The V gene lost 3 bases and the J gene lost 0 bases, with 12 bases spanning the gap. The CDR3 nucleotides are TGCGCCAGCAGCCACGGCAGGGGACTAGCCAAAAACATTCAGTACTTC. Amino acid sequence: CASSHGRGLAKNIQYF.

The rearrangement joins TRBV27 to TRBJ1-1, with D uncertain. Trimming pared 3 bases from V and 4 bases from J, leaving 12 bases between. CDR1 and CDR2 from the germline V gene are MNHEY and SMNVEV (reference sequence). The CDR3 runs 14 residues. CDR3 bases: TGTGCCAGCAGTTTCGTACGAAGAGGCACTGAAGCTTTCTTT. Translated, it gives CASSFVRRGTEAFF.

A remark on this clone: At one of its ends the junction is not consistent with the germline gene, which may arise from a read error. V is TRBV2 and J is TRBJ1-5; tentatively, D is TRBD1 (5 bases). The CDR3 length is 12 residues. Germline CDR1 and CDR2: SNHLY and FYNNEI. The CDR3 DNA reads TGTGCCAGCAGGGAAGGGGATCAGCCCCAGCATTTT. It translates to CASREGDQPQHF.

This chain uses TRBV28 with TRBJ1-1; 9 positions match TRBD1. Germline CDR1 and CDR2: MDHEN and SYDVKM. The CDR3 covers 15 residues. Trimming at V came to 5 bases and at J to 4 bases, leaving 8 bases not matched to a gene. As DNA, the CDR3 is TGTGCCAGCAGTCTAGGGGACAGGGAGACCACTGAAGCTTTCTTT. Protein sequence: CASSLGDRETTEAFF.

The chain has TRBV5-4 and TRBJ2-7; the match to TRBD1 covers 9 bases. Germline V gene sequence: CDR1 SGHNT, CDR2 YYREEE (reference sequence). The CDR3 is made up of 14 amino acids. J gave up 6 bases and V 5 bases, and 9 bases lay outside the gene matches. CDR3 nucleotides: TGTGCCAGCAGGCGGGACAGGGCGAGGGGCGAGCAGTACTTC. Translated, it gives CASRRDRARGEQYF.

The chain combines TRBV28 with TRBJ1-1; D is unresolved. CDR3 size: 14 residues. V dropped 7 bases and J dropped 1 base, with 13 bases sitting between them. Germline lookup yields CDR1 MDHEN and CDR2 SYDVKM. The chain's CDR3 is CASNVWGSNTEAFF. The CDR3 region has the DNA TGTGCCAGCAACGTTTGGGGATCGAACACTGAAGCTTTCTTT.

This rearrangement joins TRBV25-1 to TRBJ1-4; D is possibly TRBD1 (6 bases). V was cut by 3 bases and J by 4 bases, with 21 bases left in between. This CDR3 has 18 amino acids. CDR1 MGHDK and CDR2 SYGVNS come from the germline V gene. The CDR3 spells CASSDIARTEALNEKLFF. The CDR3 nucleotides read TGTGCCAGCAGTGATATCGCGAGGACAGAGGCCCTTAATGAAAAACTGTTTTTT.

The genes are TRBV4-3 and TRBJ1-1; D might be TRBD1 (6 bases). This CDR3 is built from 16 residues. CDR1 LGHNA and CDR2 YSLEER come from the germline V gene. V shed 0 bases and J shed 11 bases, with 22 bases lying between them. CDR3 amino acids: CASSQDLATRGADAFF. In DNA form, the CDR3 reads TGCGCCAGCAGCCAAGATCTAGCCACCCGGGGGGCAGACGCTTTCTTT.

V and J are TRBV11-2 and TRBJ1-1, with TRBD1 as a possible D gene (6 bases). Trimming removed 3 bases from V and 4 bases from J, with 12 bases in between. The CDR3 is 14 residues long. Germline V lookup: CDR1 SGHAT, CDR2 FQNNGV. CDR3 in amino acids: CASSLDSFGTEAFF. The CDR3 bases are TGTGCCAGCAGCTTGGACAGTTTTGGCACTGAAGCTTTCTTT.

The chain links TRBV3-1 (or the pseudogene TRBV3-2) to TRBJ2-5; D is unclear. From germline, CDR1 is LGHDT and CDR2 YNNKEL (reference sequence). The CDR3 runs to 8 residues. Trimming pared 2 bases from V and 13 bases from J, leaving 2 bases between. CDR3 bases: TGTGCCAGCAGCCAATCGTACTTC. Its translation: CASSQSYF.

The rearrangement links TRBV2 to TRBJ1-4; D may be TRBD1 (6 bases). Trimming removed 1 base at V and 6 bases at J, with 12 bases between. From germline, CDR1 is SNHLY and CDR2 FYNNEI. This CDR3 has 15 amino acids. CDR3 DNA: TGTGCCAGCAGTGAAGAGCGGGGGCGGTATGAAAAACTGTTTTTT. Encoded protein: CASSEERGRYEKLFF.

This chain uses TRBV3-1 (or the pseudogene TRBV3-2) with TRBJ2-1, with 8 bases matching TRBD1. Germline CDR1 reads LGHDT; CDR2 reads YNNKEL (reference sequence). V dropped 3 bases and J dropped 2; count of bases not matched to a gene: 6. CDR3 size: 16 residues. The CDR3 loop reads CASSHLGQGAYNEQFF. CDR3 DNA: TGTGCCAGCAGCCATCTAGGACAGGGAGCCTACAATGAGCAGTTCTTC.

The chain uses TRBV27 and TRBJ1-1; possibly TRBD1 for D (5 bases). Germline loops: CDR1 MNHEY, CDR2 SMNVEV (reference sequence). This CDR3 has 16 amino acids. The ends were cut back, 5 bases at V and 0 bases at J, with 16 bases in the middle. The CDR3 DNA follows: TGTGCCAGCAGTAGAAGGGAGACAGACATGAACACTGAAGCTTTCTTT. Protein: CASSRRETDMNTEAFF.

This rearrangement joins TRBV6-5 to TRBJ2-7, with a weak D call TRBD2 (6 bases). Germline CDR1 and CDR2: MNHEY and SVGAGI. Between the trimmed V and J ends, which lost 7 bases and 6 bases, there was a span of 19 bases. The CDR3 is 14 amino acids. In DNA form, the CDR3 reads TGTGCCAGCAACTCCCCTAGCGAGGTCCGCGAGCAGTACTTC. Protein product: CASNSPSEVREQYF.

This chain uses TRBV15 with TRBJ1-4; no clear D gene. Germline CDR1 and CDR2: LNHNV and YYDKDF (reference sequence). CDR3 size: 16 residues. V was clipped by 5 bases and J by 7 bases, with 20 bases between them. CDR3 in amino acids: CATSFDHNIGSEKLFF. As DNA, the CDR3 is TGTGCCACCAGCTTCGACCATAATATAGGGAGTGAAAAACTGTTTTTT.

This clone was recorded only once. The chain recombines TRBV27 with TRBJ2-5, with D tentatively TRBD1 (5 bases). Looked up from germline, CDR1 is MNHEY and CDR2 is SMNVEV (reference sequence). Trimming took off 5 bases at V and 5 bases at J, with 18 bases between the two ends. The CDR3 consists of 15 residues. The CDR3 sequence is CASSKPGYSGETQYF. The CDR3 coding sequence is TGTGCCAGCAGTAAACCAGGGTATTCGGGCGAGACCCAGTACTTC.

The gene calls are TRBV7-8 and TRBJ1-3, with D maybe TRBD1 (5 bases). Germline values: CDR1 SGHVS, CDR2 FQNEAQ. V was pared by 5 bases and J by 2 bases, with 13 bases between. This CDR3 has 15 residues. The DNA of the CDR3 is TGTGCCAGCAGCAGAGACAGAATGACTGGAAACACCATATATTTT. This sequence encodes CASSRDRMTGNTIYF.

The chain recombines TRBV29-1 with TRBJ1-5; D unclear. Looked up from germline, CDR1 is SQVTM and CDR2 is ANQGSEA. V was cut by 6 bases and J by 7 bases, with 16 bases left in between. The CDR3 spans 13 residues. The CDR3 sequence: CSVERSPGQPQHF. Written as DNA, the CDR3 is TGCAGCGTCGAGAGGTCCCCTGGCCAGCCCCAGCATTTT.

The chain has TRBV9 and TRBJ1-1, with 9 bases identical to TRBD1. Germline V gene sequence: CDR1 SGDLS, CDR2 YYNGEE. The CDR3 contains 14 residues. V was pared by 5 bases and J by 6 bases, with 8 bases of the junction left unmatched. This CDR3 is CASRTLGQGAEAFF. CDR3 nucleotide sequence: TGTGCCAGCAGAACTTTGGGACAGGGTGCTGAAGCTTTCTTT.

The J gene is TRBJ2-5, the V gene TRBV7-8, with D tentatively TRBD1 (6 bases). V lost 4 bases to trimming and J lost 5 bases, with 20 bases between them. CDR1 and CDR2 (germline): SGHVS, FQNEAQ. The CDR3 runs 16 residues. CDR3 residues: CASSSPRPARGETQYF. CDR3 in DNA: TGTGCCAGCAGCTCTCCCAGACCAGCAAGGGGGGAGACCCAGTACTTC.

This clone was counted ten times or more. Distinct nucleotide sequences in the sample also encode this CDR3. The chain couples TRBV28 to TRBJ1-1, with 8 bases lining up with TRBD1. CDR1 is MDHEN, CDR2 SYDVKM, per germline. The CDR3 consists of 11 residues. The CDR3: CATRGRPEAFF. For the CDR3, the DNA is TGTGCAACCAGGGGGCGACCTGAAGCTTTCTTT.

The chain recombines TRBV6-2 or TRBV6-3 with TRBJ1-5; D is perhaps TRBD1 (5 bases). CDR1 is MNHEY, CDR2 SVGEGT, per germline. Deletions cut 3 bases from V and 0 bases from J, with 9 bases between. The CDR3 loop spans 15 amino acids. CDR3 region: CASSYVGTSNQPQHF. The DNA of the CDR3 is TGTGCCAGCAGTTATGTTGGGACTAGCAATCAGCCCCAGCATTTT.